A selection of T cell receptor beta chains follows, all from one sample in a study of cytomegalovirus exposure and HLA in healthy donors. Clones were read by immunoSEQ multiplex PCR, and TCRdb kept only the in-frame ones, dropping some. The profile shows over 110,000 clones, 80% of them singletons. The source material was PBMCs. All receptors come from a middle-aged man in good health and CMV-seronegative. CDR3s include the opening cysteine and the closing phenylalanine or tryptophan. D genes are given only for firm matches. The size field is filled for only some rows; it gives once, few, many or a size class.

D: TRBD1; J: TRBJ1-5; V: TRBV5-4; size: NA; CDR3: CASSYDRGDQPQHF; DNA: TGTGCCAGCAGCTACGACAGGGGGGATCAGCCCCAGCATTTT
D: NA; J: TRBJ1-5; V: TRBV7-2; size: few; CDR3: CASSLGAGQPQHF; DNA: TGTGCCAGCAGCTTAGGGGCGGGCCAACCCCAGCATTTT
D: NA; J: TRBJ2-7; V: TRBV11-2; size: NA; CDR3: CASSPQVTVSYEQYF; DNA: TGTGCCAGCAGCCCTCAGGTTACCGTCTCCTACGAGCAGTACTTC
D: TRBD1; J: TRBJ2-2; V: TRBV7-3; size: NA; CDR3: CASSSSERGRNGELFF; DNA: TGTGCCAGCAGCTCCTCCGAGAGGGGGCGGAACGGGGAGCTGTTTTTT
D: NA; J: TRBJ1-5; V: TRBV6-5; size: NA; CDR3: CASREQVEKPQHF; DNA: TGTGCCAGCAGGGAACAGGTGGAAAAGCCCCAGCATTTT
D: TRBD1; J: TRBJ2-5; V: TRBV9; size: NA; CDR3: CASGSGQLETQYF; DNA: TGTGCCAGCGGGTCGGGACAGTTAGAGACCCAGTACTTC
D: TRBD2; J: TRBJ2-2; V: TRBV7-7; size: NA; CDR3: CASSLVGAGVTGELFF; DNA: TGTGCCAGCAGCTTAGTCGGAGCGGGGGTAACCGGGGAGCTGTTTTTT
D: NA; J: TRBJ2-3; V: TRBV29-1; size: once; CDR3: CSPRSGSTDTQYF; DNA: TGCAGCCCGAGGAGCGGGAGCACAGATACGCAGTATTTT
D: TRBD1; J: TRBJ1-2; V: TRBV6-5; size: NA; CDR3: CASSYLGQAGGYTF; DNA: TGTGCCAGCAGTTACCTGGGACAGGCGGGGGGCTACACCTTC
D: TRBD2; J: TRBJ2-3; V: TRBV6-5; size: NA; CDR3: CASRPGLAGTDTQYF; DNA: TGTGCCAGCAGGCCGGGACTAGCGGGGACAGATACGCAGTATTTT
D: TRBD1; J: TRBJ2-7; V: TRBV6-1; size: medium-sized; CDR3: CASRGQVVDEQYF; DNA: TGTGCCAGCAGAGGACAGGTCGTCGACGAGCAGTACTTC
D: TRBD2; J: TRBJ2-5; V: TRBV18; size: NA; CDR3: CASSPPTSGETQYF; DNA: TGTGCCAGCTCACCACCGACTAGCGGGGAGACCCAGTACTTC
D: NA; J: TRBJ1-5; V: TRBV27; size: NA; CDR3: CASSSPQGAGNQPQHF; DNA: TGTGCCAGCAGTTCACCCCAGGGCGCCGGCAATCAGCCCCAGCATTTT
D: NA; J: TRBJ1-4; V: TRBV6-5; size: NA; CDR3: CASNTLGGSNEKLFF; DNA: TGTGCCAGCAACACTCTGGGGGGGAGTAATGAAAAACTGTTTTTT